This T cell receptor beta chain originates from a study of a mutant IDH1 vaccine in newly diagnosed glioma. Time point indicated: week 5, during vaccination. One vaccine dose held 300 ug of mutant IDH1 20-mer peptide and came with topical imiquimod. The study enrolled donors with new WHO grade 3 or 4 IDH1-mutant, ATRX-lost astrocytomas. A remark on this clone: Its antigen is unidentified.

TCRdb's copy holds only in-frame clones and misses some; the assay was immunoSEQ multiplex PCR. The sample has tens of thousands of clones, 80% to 90% seen once; the top ten hold approximately 1.5%. In germline, CDR1 is WSHSY, CDR2 SAAADI. V lost 8 bases, J lost 1 base, and 7 bases stayed unmatched. The CDR3 runs to 14 residues. The receptor's source is a man aged 35 to 55 with glioma. Sequencing was performed on PBMCs, taken from a glioma patient whose treatment included an IDH1 peptide vaccine. The genes are TRBV10-2 and TRBJ2-7; 8 positions match TRBD2. CDR3 coding DNA: TGCGCCAGCGGTTTAGCGGGACTTTCCTACGAGCAGTACTTC. Its protein product is CASGLAGLSYEQYF.